A selection of T cell receptor beta chains follows, all from one sample in a study of blood T cell repertoires in COVID-19. TCRdb's table, derived via immunoSEQ multiplex PCR, lists solely in-frame clones and lacks some. The sample has around 68,000 clones, more than 75% seen once. Sequencing input: peripheral blood. These TCRs come from a man aged 50 or older with active COVID-19. Both conserved end residues are part of each CDR3. D genes are given only for firm matches. The listing skips clone size in some rows; elsewhere it reads once, few, many or a size class.

D gene	V gene	J gene	clone size	CDR3 DNA	CDR3 protein
TRBD2	TRBV4-2	TRBJ2-1	.	TGTGCCAGCAGCCAAGATGGGAGCGGGGGATTGTTCTTC	CASSQDGSGGLFF
.	TRBV4-3	TRBJ1-5	few	TGCGCCAGCAGCCAAGTTGCAGGGGTGGGGAATCAGCCCCAGCATTTT	CASSQVAGVGNQPQHF
.	TRBV7-2	TRBJ2-1	.	TGTGCCAGCAGCTTAACGAGCTCCTACAATGAGCAGTTCTTC	CASSLTSSYNEQFF
TRBD1	TRBV19	TRBJ1-2	.	TGTGCCAGTAGTATCCCCGGGACAGTCTATGGCTACACCTTC	CASSIPGTVYGYTF
.	TRBV7-8	TRBJ2-2	few	TGTGCCAGCAGCTTAGTGGCAGGGAACACCGGGGAGCTGTTTTTT	CASSLVAGNTGELFF
TRBD1	TRBV29-1	TRBJ1-2	.	TGCAGCGCCTGGCGGGAGGGACAGCTCTATGGCTACACCTTC	CSAWREGQLYGYTF
TRBD2	TRBV4-3	TRBJ2-1	.	TGCGCCAGCAGCCACGCCGGGACTAGCGGCTACAATGAGCAGTTCTTC	CASSHAGTSGYNEQFF
.	TRBV6-2/TRBV6-3	TRBJ1-4	.	TGTGCCAGCAGTTACAGGGGGAAACTGTTTTTT	CASSYRGKLFF
TRBD1	TRBV11-2	TRBJ1-3	.	TGTGCCAGCAGCTTGGACCCCGACAGGGGCACTGGAAACACCATATATTTT	CASSLDPDRGTGNTIYF
.	TRBV5-4	TRBJ2-5	.	TGTGCCAGCAGCTTAGGGGGGGCCACGGAGACCCAGTACTTC	CASSLGGATETQYF
TRBD1	TRBV7-2	TRBJ2-2	.	TGTGCCAGCAGTTATACAGGGGGACGGGAGCTGTTTTTT	CASSYTGGRELFF
TRBD1	TRBV18	TRBJ2-7	.	TGTGCCAGCTCACAGGGACAGGGTTACGAGCAGTACTTC	CASSQGQGYEQYF
TRBD1	TRBV7-2	TRBJ2-2	.	TGTGCCAGCAGCTTACGGGACAGGGGGCAGGCCACCGGGGAGCTGTTTTTT	CASSLRDRGQATGELFF
.	TRBV18	TRBJ2-3	.	TGTGCCAGCTCACCAAACGGGAGCACAGATACGCAGTATTTT	CASSPNGSTDTQYF
TRBD1	TRBV29-1	TRBJ2-1	.	TGCAGCGTTGTTCGGGACAGGGGAGTGGCAGGTAATAATGAGCAGTTCTTC	CSVVRDRGVAGNNEQFF
.	TRBV6-6	TRBJ1-2	once	TGTGCCAGCAGTTACTCGGGCACAGGGTTCTATGGCTACACCTTC	CASSYSGTGFYGYTF
.	TRBV28	TRBJ2-7	.	TGTGCCAGCAGTTTATTAGGCTGGCGGGCAGAACTCTACGAGCAGTACTTC	CASSLLGWRAELYEQYF
.	TRBV28	TRBJ1-5	.	TGTGCCAGCACGGGAGTCCTACAGCCCCAGCATTTT	CASTGVLQPQHF
TRBD1	TRBV18	TRBJ2-5	.	TGTGCCAGCTCACCACTAGGACAGGGGGAGACCCAGTACTTC	CASSPLGQGETQYF
.	TRBV28	TRBJ2-7	.	TGTGCCAGCAGTTCCTCAGGGGAAGAGCAGTACTTC	CASSSSGEEQYF
.	TRBV7-2	TRBJ2-3	.	TGTGCCAGCAGCTTAGTGAGCCACACAGATACGCAGTATTTT	CASSLVSHTDTQYF
.	TRBV5-4	TRBJ1-2	.	TGTGCCAGCAGCCCCCTGGACAGAGGCTATGGCTACACCTTC	CASSPLDRGYGYTF
.	TRBV18	TRBJ2-5	.	TGTGCCAGCTCACCCACAGGGCCTCAAGAGACCCAGTACTTC	CASSPTGPQETQYF
TRBD2	TRBV7-9	TRBJ2-1	.	TGTGCCAGCAGTCCCTATCGCGGGAGGGCCCAGAATGAGCAGTTCTTC	CASSPYRGRAQNEQFF
.	TRBV7-2	TRBJ1-3	.	TGTGCCAGCAGCCCTTCCAGACACCCCTCTGGAAACACCATATATTTT	CASSPSRHPSGNTIYF
.	TRBV5-4	TRBJ1-2	once	TGTGCCAGCAGCACCGACAAGAACTATGGCTACACCTTC	CASSTDKNYGYTF
.	TRBV4-2	TRBJ1-2	.	TGTGCCAGCAGCCACGTGGGGAGCGTCGACTATGGCTACACCTTC	CASSHVGSVDYGYTF
.	TRBV7-3	TRBJ2-1	.	TGTGCCAGCAGCTTAAAGGGCCTGGCGGGAAGTGGTGAGCAGTTCTTC	CASSLKGLAGSGEQFF
.	TRBV6-2/TRBV6-3	TRBJ2-3	.	TGTGCCAGCAGTTACCTTGGGCCCAGCACAGATACGCAGTATTTT	CASSYLGPSTDTQYF
TRBD1	TRBV28	TRBJ1-6	few	TGTGCCAGCAGTTTCCGGGACAGGGGTTCACCCCTCCACTTT	CASSFRDRGSPLHF
TRBD2	TRBV7-2	TRBJ2-7	.	TGTGCCAGCAGCCCGGGACTAGCGGGAGTCGTTTACGAGCAGTACTTC	CASSPGLAGVVYEQYF
.	TRBV7-2	TRBJ1-5	.	TGTGCCAGCAGTCCACGGGGGGGGGCGAATCAGCCCCAGCATTTT	CASSPRGGANQPQHF
TRBD1	TRBV5-1	TRBJ1-4	.	TGCGCCAGCAGCTTCGACGGGACAGGGGAGGAAAAACTGTTTTTT	CASSFDGTGEEKLFF
TRBD1	TRBV2	TRBJ1-5	.	TGTGCCAGCCATGGACAGGACAATCAGCCCCAGCATTTT	CASHGQDNQPQHF
TRBD2	TRBV7-2	TRBJ2-3	.	TGTGCCAGCAGCTTACGACTAGCGGGGGGTGCCCCCCGAACAGATACGCAGTATTTT	CASSLRLAGGAPRTDTQYF
.	TRBV11-2	TRBJ2-1	.	TGTGCCAGCAGTCTCGGGAATACTAACAATGAGCAGTTCTTC	CASSLGNTNNEQFF
.	TRBV6-1	TRBJ1-4	.	TGTGCCAGCAGTGAAGCGATCCCAGGGTCTGCAACTAATGAAAAACTGTTTTTT	CASSEAIPGSATNEKLFF
.	TRBV6-1	TRBJ1-2	.	TGTGCCAGCAGTGTGGACAGTCACGGACCCTTATATGGCTACACCTTC	CASSVDSHGPLYGYTF
.	TRBV12-3/TRBV12-4	TRBJ1-1	.	TGTGCCAGCACCCTTGGGAGCACTGAAGCTTTCTTT	CASTLGSTEAFF
.	TRBV6-6	TRBJ2-1	.	TGTGCCAGCAGTTACTTATATGAGCAGTTCTTC	CASSYLYEQFF
.	TRBV7-9	TRBJ2-1	.	TGTGCCAGCAGCTTTCAGGACAATGAGCAGTTCTTC	CASSFQDNEQFF
TRBD1	TRBV27	TRBJ1-2	.	TGTGCCAGCAGCCCCAGGGACAGTTCCTATGGCTACACCTTC	CASSPRDSSYGYTF
TRBD1	TRBV7-2	TRBJ2-1	.	TGTGCCAGCAGCTCCATGACAGGGGATCATCGCTTTGAGCAGTTCTTC	CASSSMTGDHRFEQFF
TRBD2	TRBV18	TRBJ2-7	.	TGTGCCAGCTCACCGTGGGAGGGGAGCTCCTACGAGCAGTACTTC	CASSPWEGSSYEQYF
.	TRBV19	TRBJ1-2	once	TGTGCCAGTAGTATTGATCACGGGGGATATGGCTACACCTTC	CASSIDHGGYGYTF
TRBD2	TRBV29-1	TRBJ2-1	.	TGCAGCGTTCATCTAAGGGGCGGCGGGAGGCCCCTTTACAATGAGCAGTTCTTC	CSVHLRGGGRPLYNEQFF
TRBD1	TRBV5-1	TRBJ1-4	.	TGCGCCAGCAGCCCGGGACAGGGGATAGAAAAACTGTTTTTT	CASSPGQGIEKLFF
.	TRBV2	TRBJ1-1	few	TGTGCCAGCAGACTGGGGGGCACTGAAGCTTTCTTT	CASRLGGTEAFF
TRBD1	TRBV19	TRBJ1-2	.	TGTGCCAGTGGCGACGGACAGGGGTCCTACTATGGCTACACCTTC	CASGDGQGSYYGYTF
TRBD1	TRBV12-3/TRBV12-4	TRBJ1-1	few	TGTGCCAGCAGGGTGACAGGGTCCACTGAAGCTTTCTTT	CASRVTGSTEAFF